This passage covers 20 T cell receptor beta chains from one sample sequenced in a study of T cell repertoires in cytomegalovirus infection. For these TCRs, the target antigens are not known. TCRdb fed the reads into MiXCR, producing one record per CDR3 protein. Among 830,000 or so distinct CDR3 sequences listed, approximately 32% were seen once. Sequences were derived from cultured CD8+ T cells from PBMCs, sampled from culture after CMV antigen stimulation. The origin of the receptors is a human donor in good health (CMV status not recorded). Some clones in this sample may be carry-over from other donors' samples.

The CDR3 region is CASSLVQNAPIGFRIDSYEQYV. CDR3 DNA sequence: TGTGCCAGCAGTTTAGTCCAAAACGCGCCAATAGGGTTTAGAATAGATTCCTACGAGCAGTACGTC. The chain is built from TRBV12-3 or TRBV12-4 and TRBJ2-7; D uncertain. The CDR3 runs 22 residues. V lost 1 base and J lost 1, with 32 bases in between.

This clonotype has a count of ten or more. For the CDR3, the DNA is TGTGCCAGCAGTGAAGGATGGGGTCAAGGCTATGGCTACACCTTC. Amino acids: CASSEGWGQGYGYTF. V and J are TRBV6-1 and TRBJ1-2; no clear D gene. CDR3 length: 15 amino acids. Trimming left V 1 base short and J 4 bases short, with 13 bases between. CDR1 is MNHNS, CDR2 SASEGT, per germline.

The rearrangement joins TRBV27 to TRBJ2-4, with 8 bases fitting TRBD1. Looked up from germline, CDR1 is MNHEY and CDR2 is SMNVEV (reference sequence). This CDR3 contains 16 residues. Unmatched junction bases numbered 6, after V lost 4 bases and J lost 1 base. CDR3 nucleotide sequence: TGTGCCAGCAGTTCCCGACAGGGGATGGCCAAAAACATTCAGTACTTC. Amino acid sequence: CASSSRQGMAKNIQYF.

This clonotype came up a few times. This chain joins TRBV5-4 and TRBJ2-3; 8 nucleotides agree with TRBD1. The CDR3 spans 15 residues. Trimming at V came to 5 bases and at J to 0 bases, leaving 5 bases not matched to a gene. CDR1 SGHNT and CDR2 YYREEE come from the germline V gene (reference sequence). The CDR3, as DNA: TGTGCCAGCAGACCGGACAGGGCCAGCACAGATACGCAGTATTTT. It translates to CASRPDRASTDTQYF.

The rearrangement uses TRBV27 and TRBJ1-1; 8 bases align to TRBD1. The CDR3 has 17 residues. V lost 2 bases and J lost 3; bases outside the gene matches: 11. The germline V gene encodes CDR1 MNHEY and CDR2 SMNVEV (reference sequence). The CDR3: CASSLRVDRGWDTEAFF. The CDR3 bases are TGTGCCAGCAGTTTACGGGTCGACAGGGGCTGGGACACTGAAGCTTTCTTT.

This clonotype was observed a few times. V gene TRBV12-5 combines with J gene TRBJ1-1, with D maybe TRBD1 (6 bases). Looked up from germline, CDR1 is LGHNT and CDR2 is FRNRAP. V lost 2 bases and J lost 4, with 8 bases in between. The CDR3 contains 13 residues. The CDR3 DNA reads as TGTGCTAGTGGTTTGACGGACAGCACTGAAGCTTTCTTT. It is translated as CASGLTDSTEAFF.

This clonotype was seen a handful of times. As DNA, the CDR3 is TGTGCCAGCAGCGCCGACGGGGAAAACACCATATATTTT. Encoded protein: CASSADGENTIYF. The J gene is TRBJ1-3, the V gene TRBV7-6; D is unclear. This CDR3 has 13 amino acids. Germline lookup yields CDR1 SGHVS and CDR2 FNYEAQ. V was shortened by 5 bases and J by 6 bases, with 11 bases between the two germline ends.

A remark on this clonotype: A much larger clone lies one base from this, so it may be a read error. The chain joins TRBV5-6 to TRBJ1-1; no reliable D call. This CDR3 spans 13 amino acids. Germline V gene data show CDR1 as SGHDT and CDR2 as YYEEEE. The germline V and J ends were trimmed by 3 bases and 1 base, with 7 bases remaining between them. The CDR3 DNA reads TGTGCCAGCAGCTGGGCCAGGAACACTGAAGCTTTCTTT. Translation gives CASSWARNTEAFF. Full variable domain (missing parts from reference TRBV5-6 and TRBJ1-1): DAGVTQSPTHLIKTRGQQVTLRCSPKSGHDTVSWYQQALGQGPQFIFQYYEEEERQRGNFPDRFSGHQFPNYSSELNVNALLLGDSALYLCASSWARNTEAFFGQGTRLTVV.

The chain has TRBV27 and TRBJ1-2, with 8 positions matching TRBD1. V shed 3 bases, J shed 8 bases, and the junction held 8 bases outside the gene matches. This CDR3 has 14 amino acids. Germline values: CDR1 MNHEY, CDR2 SMNVEV (reference sequence). The CDR3 loop reads CASSFSRGQGGYTF. In DNA form, the CDR3 reads TGTGCCAGCAGTTTCTCCAGGGGGCAAGGGGGCTACACCTTC.

This clonotype was counted only a few times. The chain employs TRBV20-1 and TRBJ2-7; D perhaps matches TRBD1 (6 bases). CDR3 size: 15 residues. Trimming removed 0 bases from V and 2 bases from J, with 14 bases in between. In germline, CDR1 is DFQATT, CDR2 SNEGSKA (reference sequence). The CDR3 loop is CSARDGHDRPYEQYF. The CDR3 nucleotides are TGCAGTGCTAGAGATGGCCATGACAGGCCCTACGAGCAGTACTTC.

The CDR3 sequence: CASSEWIGGLRNEQFF. For the CDR3, the DNA is TGTGCCAGCAGTGAATGGATAGGGGGTCTTAGGAATGAGCAGTTCTTC. The genes are TRBV6-1 and TRBJ2-1; maybe TRBD1 (6 bases). Trimming stripped 2 bases from V and 7 bases from J, with 18 bases between. Per germline, CDR1 MNHNS and CDR2 SASEGT. The CDR3 totals 16 residues.

This clonotype occurred a few times. This chain links TRBV2 with TRBJ1-1; D uncertain. The V end was cut by 3 bases, the J end by 6 bases, with 8 bases between. CDR3 length equals 12 residues. Per germline, CDR1 SNHLY and CDR2 FYNNEI. CDR3 bases: TGTGCCAGCAGTGATAGTGGCCCTGAAGCTTTCTTT. Translation: CASSDSGPEAFF.

On this clonotype: A read error may explain this, as a much larger clone is one base away. The V gene is TRBV7-2, the J gene TRBJ2-3; D may be TRBD1 (6 bases). The ends were cut back, 5 bases at V and 2 bases at J, with 17 bases in the middle. This CDR3 comprises 16 residues. Germline V CDR1 and CDR2: SGHTA, FQGNSA. The CDR3 DNA is TGTGCCAGCAGCCCCCGAGTGGGGGCCGCCACAGATACGCAGTATTTT. Protein sequence: CASSPRVGAATDTQYF. The entire variable domain, with the rest obtained from reference TRBV7-2 and TRBJ2-3, is as follows: GAGVSQSPSNKVTEKGKDVELRCDPISGHTALYWYRQSLGQGLEFLIYFQGNSAPDKSGLPSDRFSAERTGGSVSTLTIQRTQQEDSAVYLCASSPRVGAATDTQYFGPGTRLTVL.

This clonotype was seen at least ten times. This sequence joins TRBV28 and TRBJ2-1; possibly TRBD1 or TRBD2 for D (7 bases each). Per germline, CDR1 MDHEN and CDR2 SYDVKM. The CDR3 has 15 amino acids. V was clipped by 4 bases and J by 8 bases, with 18 bases between them. CDR3 DNA sequence: TGTGCCAGCAGTTCAGGGGGGGCCAGAGGAGATGAGCAGTTCTTC. It specifies CASSSGGARGDEQFF.

This clonotype came up a few times. V is TRBV9 and J is TRBJ2-1, with 7 bases fitting TRBD1. This CDR3 has 19 amino acids. The germline CDR1 and CDR2 sequences are SGDLS and YYNGEE. V dropped 2 bases and J dropped 2; count of bases not matched to a gene: 16. The CDR3 sequence: CASSVPAMNGQDPYNEQFF. The CDR3 DNA is TGTGCCAGCAGCGTCCCCGCTATGAACGGACAGGATCCCTACAATGAGCAGTTCTTC.

The chain employs TRBV5-1 and TRBJ1-1; TRBD1 matches 7 bases. The CDR3 has 14 residues. The trim removed 1 base at V and 8 bases at J, leaving 8 bases unmatched. CDR1 and CDR2 (germline): SGHRS, YFSETQ. The CDR3 loop reads CASSLKQGNNEAFF. For the CDR3, the DNA is TGCGCCAGCAGCTTGAAACAGGGGAATAACGAAGCTTTCTTT. The entire variable domain, with the rest obtained from reference TRBV5-1 and TRBJ1-1, is as follows: KAGVTQTPRYLIKTRGQQVTLSCSPISGHRSVSWYQQTPGQGLQFLFEYFSETQRNKGNFPGRFSGRQFSNSRSEMNVSTLELGDSALYLCASSLKQGNNEAFFGQGTRLTVV.

In its sample, this clonotype was seen many times. The chain combines TRBV7-8 with TRBJ2-3; possible D gene TRBD1, 6 bases. This CDR3 region has 15 residues. Germline CDR1 SGHVS, CDR2 FQNEAQ. V lost 6 bases, J lost 5 bases, and 18 bases lay in between. The CDR3 protein is CASSSGTNSGDTQYF. The CDR3 DNA is TGTGCCAGCAGTTCCGGGACAAATTCCGGAGATACGCAGTATTTT. The variable domain in full, completed from reference TRBV7-8 and TRBJ2-3, reads GAGVSQSPRYKVAKRGQDVALRCDPISGHVSLFWYQQALGQGPEFLTYFQNEAQLDKSGLPSDRFFAERPEGSVSTLKIQRTQQEDSAVYLCASSSGTNSGDTQYFGPGTRLTVL.

In its sample, this clonotype was seen a few times. The rearrangement links TRBV9 to TRBJ2-6; a weak D match, TRBD1 (6 bases). Germline V gene sequence: CDR1 SGDLS, CDR2 YYNGEE. V lost 0 bases and J 0 bases, leaving 13 bases between the germline ends. The CDR3 covers 18 residues. The CDR3 bases are TGTGCCAGCAGCGTAGCTTCGCGGACAGACTCTGGGGCCAACGTCCTGACTTTC. Encoded protein: CASSVASRTDSGANVLTF.

For this clonotype: A read error may explain this, as a much larger clone is one base away. The rearrangement links TRBV6-1 to TRBJ1-4; unclear D gene. Germline-derived CDR1 and CDR2 are MNHNS and SASEGT. The CDR3 runs 15 residues. The CDR3 DNA reads TGTGCCAACAGTGAATTAACTTATGTTAAAGAAAAACTGTTTTTT. The encoded protein is CANSELTYVKEKLFF.

There are a few counts of this clonotype. The rearrangement joins TRBV29-1 to TRBJ1-1; TRBD1 is a possible D gene (6 bases). The V end lost 6 bases, the J end lost 5 bases, and 13 bases lay between the germline ends. This CDR3 is 12 amino acids long. CDR1 and CDR2 (germline): SQVTM, ANQGSEA. CDR3 DNA: TGCAGCGTCGCGACAGGCGAAACTGAAGCTTTCTTT. It translates to CSVATGETEAFF. The full variable domain, in which reference TRBV29-1 and TRBJ1-1 provide the parts outside the CDR3, is SAVISQKPSRDICQRGTSLTIQCQVDSQVTMMFWYRQQPGQSLTLIATANQGSEATYESGFVIDKFPISRPNLTFSTLTVSNMSPEDSSIYLCSVATGETEAFFGQGTRLTVV.